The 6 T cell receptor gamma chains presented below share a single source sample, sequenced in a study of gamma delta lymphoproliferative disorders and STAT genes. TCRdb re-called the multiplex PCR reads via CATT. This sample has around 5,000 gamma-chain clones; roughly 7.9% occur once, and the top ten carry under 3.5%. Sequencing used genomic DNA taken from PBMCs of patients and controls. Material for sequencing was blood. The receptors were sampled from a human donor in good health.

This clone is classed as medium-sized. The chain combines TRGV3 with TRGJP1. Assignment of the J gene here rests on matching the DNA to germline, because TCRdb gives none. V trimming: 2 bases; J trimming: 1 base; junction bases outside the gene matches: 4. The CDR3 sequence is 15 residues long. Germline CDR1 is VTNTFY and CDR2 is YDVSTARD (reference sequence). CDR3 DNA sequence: TGTGCCACCTGGGACACACCTACCACTGGTTGGTTCAAGATATTT. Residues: CATWDTPTTGWFKIF.

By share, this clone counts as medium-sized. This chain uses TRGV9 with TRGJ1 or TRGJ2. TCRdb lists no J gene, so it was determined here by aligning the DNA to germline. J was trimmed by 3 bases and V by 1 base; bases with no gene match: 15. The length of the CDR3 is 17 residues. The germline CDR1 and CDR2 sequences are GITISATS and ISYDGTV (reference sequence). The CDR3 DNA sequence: TGTGCCTTGTGGGAGGTTAGAAGAGGGCCTGCTTATTATAAGAAACTCTTT. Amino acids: CALWEVRRGPAYYKKLF.

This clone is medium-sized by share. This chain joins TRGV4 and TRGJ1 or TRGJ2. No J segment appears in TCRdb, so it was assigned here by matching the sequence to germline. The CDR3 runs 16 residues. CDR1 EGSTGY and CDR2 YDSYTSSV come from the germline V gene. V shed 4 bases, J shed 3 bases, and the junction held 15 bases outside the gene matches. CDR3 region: CATWDPWAGVYYKKLF. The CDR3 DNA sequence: TGTGCCACCTGGGACCCCTGGGCGGGGGTTTATTATAAGAAACTCTTT.

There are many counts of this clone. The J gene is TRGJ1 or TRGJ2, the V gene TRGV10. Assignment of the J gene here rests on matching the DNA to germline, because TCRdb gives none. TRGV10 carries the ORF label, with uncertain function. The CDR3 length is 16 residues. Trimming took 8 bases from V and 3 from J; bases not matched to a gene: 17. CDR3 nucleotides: TGTGCTGCGTGGGATTTAAGGTGGCGGCTTTATTATAAGAAACTCTTT. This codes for CAAWDLRWRLYYKKLF.

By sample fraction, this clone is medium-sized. The CDR3 loop is CATWDGHRLF. The CDR3 bases are TGTGCCACCTGGGACGGGCACCGTCTCTTT. With the J gene uncalled, the V gene is TRGV2. This CDR3 has 10 residues. Per germline, CDR1 EGSNGY and CDR2 YDSYNSKV.

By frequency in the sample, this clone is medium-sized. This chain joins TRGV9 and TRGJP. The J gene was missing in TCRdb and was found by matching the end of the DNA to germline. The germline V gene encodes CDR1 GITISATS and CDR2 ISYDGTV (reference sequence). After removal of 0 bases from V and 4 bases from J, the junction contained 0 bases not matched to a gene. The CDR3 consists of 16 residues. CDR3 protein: CALWEVQELGKKIKVF. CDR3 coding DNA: TGTGCCTTGTGGGAGGTGCAAGAGTTGGGCAAAAAAATCAAGGTATTT.